This T cell receptor (beta chain) was recorded in a study of post-analysis software for immune sequencing data. Study-wide results and limits: There were about five TRBV segments more frequent in patients than controls, and TRBV5-6, TRBV5-1 and TRBV20-1 were among them. Samples prepared in the same batch strongly co-clustered by F measure.

The V gene's germline CDR1 is SGHRS and CDR2 YFSETQ. This CDR3 has 16 amino acids. V was trimmed by 3 bases and J by 6 bases, leaving 21 bases between them. This clonotype was seen ten or more times. Its target is unknown. Included in the TCR beta cDNA libraries were unique molecular identifiers. Via MiXCR, TCRdb re-called the PCR reads, giving one row per CDR3 protein. The repertoire consists of roughly 170,000 distinct CDR3 sequences, with roughly 30% occurring once and the leading ten covering 1.5%. Input material: blood. V is TRBV5-1 and J is TRBJ1-2; possibly TRBD1 for D (5 bases). The clonotype was recovered from a girl aged 5 to 17 with multiple sclerosis. CDR3 amino acids: CASSSNSGTAYHGYTF. The DNA for the CDR3 is TGCGCCAGCAGCTCAAACTCCGGGACGGCCTATCATGGCTACACCTTC.